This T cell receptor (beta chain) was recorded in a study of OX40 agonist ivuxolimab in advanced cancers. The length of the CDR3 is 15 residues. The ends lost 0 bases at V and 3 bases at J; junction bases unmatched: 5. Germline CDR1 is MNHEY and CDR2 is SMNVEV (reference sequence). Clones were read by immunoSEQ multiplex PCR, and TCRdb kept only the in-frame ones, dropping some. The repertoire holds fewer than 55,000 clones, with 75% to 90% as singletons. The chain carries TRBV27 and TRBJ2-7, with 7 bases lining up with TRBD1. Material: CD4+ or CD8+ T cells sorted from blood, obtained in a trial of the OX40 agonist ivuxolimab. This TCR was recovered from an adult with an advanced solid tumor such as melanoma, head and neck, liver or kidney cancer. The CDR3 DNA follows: TGTGCCAGCAGTTTATCGACAGGGAAAGTCTACGAGCAGTACTTC. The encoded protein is CASSLSTGKVYEQYF.